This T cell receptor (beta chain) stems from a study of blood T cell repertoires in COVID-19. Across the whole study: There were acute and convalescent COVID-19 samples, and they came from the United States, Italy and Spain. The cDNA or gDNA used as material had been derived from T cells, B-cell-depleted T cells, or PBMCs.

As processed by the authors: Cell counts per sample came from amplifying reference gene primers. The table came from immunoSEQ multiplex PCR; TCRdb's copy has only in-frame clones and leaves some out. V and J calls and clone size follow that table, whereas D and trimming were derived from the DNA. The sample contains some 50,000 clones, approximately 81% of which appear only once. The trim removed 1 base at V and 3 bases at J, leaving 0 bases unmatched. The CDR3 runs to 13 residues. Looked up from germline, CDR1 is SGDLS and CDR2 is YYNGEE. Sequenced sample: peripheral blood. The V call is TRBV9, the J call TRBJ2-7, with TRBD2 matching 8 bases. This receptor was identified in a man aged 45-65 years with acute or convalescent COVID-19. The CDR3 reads CASSVTSGYEQYF. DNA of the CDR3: TGTGCCAGCAGCGTAACTAGCGGCTACGAGCAGTACTTC.